This is a list of T cell receptor beta chains from one sample in a study of blood T cells in healthy people across ages. In TCRdb, the 5' RACE reads were re-called with MiXCR into one record per CDR3 protein. Counted here are 800,000 to 1,000,000 distinct CDR3 sequences, roughly 43% occurring once; the ten biggest clones make up 13%. The source material was blood. Receptor source: a man aged 25 to 45 in good health. CDR3s leave out the opening cysteine and the closing phenylalanine or tryptophan. The order of the fields is J gene, CDR3 length, V gene, CDR3 protein.

>.|12|TRBV11-2
ARSVGLRDCEQY
>TRBJ1-4|16|TRBV27
ASREDKLTGTGVEKLF
>TRBJ1-5|19|TRBV4-1
ASSQETGRDRRRYSNQPQH
>TRBJ2-3|14|TRBV24-1
ATSDPQGTSTDTQY
>TRBJ2-1|10|TRBV12-3/TRBV12-4
AVAAARDEQF
>TRBJ2-3|10|TRBV20-1
SARMTTDTQY
>TRBJ1-5|16|TRBV6-1
ASSPSGTGTYGNQPQH
>TRBJ1-2|14|TRBV7-7
ASSLDKAPGAYGYT
>TRBJ2-1|10|TRBV20-1
SAPKQGNEQF
>TRBJ2-7|13|TRBV4-1
ASSQRGVPSYEQY
>TRBJ1-2|11|TRBV20-1
SARGDSSYGYT
>TRBJ1-1|13|TRBV11-2
ASSLVKGVNTEAF
>TRBJ2-7|13|TRBV27
ASSSGGNSPYEQY
>TRBJ2-7|13|TRBV20-1
SARSDRGSGYEQY
>.|11|TRBV4-3
ASSQETGAEQY
>TRBJ2-2|13|TRBV7-2
ASSQAGTNTGELF
>TRBJ2-5|15|TRBV6-2/TRBV6-3
ASSSWDISGPGETQY
>TRBJ2-3|13|TRBV27
ASSFAGRSTDTQY
>TRBJ2-1|16|TRBV27
ASSYASGSWITYNEQF
>TRBJ1-1|14|TRBV6-2/TRBV6-3
ASSYPKGTGFTEAF
>TRBJ1-5|13|TRBV20-1
SARVSGAGNQPQH
>TRBJ1-6|12|TRBV27
ASRLGGDNSPLH
>TRBJ2-5|11|TRBV7-6
ASSDLTQETQY
>TRBJ1-2|12|TRBV4-1
ASSQDRQGAGYT
>.|12|TRBV7-2
ASSLAGLTLEQY
>TRBJ2-3|13|TRBV7-9
ASSLGGAQADTQY
>TRBJ1-4|10|TRBV25-1
ASRDTGEKLF